The following is a T cell receptor beta chain sequence with its context. Sequencing used immunoSEQ multiplex PCR; TCRdb keeps in-frame clones, though not all of them. The data show over 100,000 clones, approximately 90% seen once. The data are from a study of OX40 agonist ivuxolimab in advanced cancers. Study-level background: Cancers in dose escalation were hepatocellular, melanoma, renal cell and head and neck.

V shed 3 bases, J shed 3 bases, and the junction held 8 bases outside the gene matches. The CDR3 totals 14 residues. Germline loops: CDR1 GTSNPN, CDR2 SVGIG (reference sequence). This TCR derives from an adult with an advanced solid tumor such as melanoma, head and neck, liver or kidney cancer. The sample in question was CD4+ or CD8+ T cells sorted from blood, obtained in a trial of the OX40 agonist ivuxolimab. The chain is built from TRBV30 and TRBJ2-7; TRBD1 matches 7 bases. The CDR3 DNA reads as TGTGCCTGGAGGGGGGACAGAACTTACTACGAGCAGTACTTC. It specifies CAWRGDRTYYEQYF.